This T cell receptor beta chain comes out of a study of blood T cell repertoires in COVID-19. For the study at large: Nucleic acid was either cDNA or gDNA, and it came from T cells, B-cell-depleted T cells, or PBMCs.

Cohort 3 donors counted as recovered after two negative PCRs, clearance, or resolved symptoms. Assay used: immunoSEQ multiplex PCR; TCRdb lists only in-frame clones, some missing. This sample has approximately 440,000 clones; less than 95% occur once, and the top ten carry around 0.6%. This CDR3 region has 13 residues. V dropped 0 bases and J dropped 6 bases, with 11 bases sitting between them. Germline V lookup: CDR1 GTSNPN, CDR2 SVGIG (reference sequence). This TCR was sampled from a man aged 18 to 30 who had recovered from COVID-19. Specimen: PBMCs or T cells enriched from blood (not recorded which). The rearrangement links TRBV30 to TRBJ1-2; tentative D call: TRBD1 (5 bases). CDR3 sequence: CAWSVQGADGYTF. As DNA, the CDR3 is TGTGCCTGGAGTGTACAAGGGGCGGATGGCTACACCTTC.